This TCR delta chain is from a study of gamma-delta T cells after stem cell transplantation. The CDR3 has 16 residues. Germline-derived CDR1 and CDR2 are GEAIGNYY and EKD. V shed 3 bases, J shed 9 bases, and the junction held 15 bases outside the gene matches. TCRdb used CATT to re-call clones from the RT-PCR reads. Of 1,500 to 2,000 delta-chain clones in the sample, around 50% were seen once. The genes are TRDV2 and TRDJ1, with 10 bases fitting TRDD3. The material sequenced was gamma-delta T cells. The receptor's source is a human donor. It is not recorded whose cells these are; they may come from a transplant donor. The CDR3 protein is CACDLIPPTGGFELIF. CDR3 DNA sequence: TGTGCCTGTGACCTCATTCCCCCTACTGGGGGATTCGAACTCATCTTT.